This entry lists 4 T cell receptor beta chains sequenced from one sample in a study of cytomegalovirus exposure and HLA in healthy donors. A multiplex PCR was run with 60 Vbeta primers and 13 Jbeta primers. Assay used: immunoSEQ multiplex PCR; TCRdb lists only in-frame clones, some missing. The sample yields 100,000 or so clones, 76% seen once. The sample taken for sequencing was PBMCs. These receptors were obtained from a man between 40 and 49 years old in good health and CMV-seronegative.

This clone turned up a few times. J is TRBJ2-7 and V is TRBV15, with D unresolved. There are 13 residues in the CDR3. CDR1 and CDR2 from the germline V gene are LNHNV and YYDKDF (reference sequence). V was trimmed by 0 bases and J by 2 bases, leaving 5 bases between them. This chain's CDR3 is CATSRDPTYEQYF. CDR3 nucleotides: TGTGCCACCAGCAGAGACCCAACCTACGAGCAGTACTTC.

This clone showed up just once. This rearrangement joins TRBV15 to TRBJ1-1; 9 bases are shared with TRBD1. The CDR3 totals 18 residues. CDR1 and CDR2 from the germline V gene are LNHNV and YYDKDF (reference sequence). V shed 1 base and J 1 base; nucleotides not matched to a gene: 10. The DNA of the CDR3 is TGTGCCACCAGCAGAGGCCACAGGGGGCAGGGGGGGAACACTGAAGCTTTCTTT. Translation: CATSRGHRGQGGNTEAFF.

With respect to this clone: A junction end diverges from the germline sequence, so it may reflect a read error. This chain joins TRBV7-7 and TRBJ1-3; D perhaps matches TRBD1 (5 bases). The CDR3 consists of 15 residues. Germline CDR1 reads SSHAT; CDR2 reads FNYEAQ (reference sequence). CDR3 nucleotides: TGTGCTAGCAGCTTAGCGTGGGGCACTGGAAACACCATATATTTT. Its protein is CASSLAWGTGNTIYF.

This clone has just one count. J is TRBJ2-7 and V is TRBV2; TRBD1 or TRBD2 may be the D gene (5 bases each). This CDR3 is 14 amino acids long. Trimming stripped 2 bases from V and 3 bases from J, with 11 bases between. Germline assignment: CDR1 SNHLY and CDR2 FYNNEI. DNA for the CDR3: TGTGCCAGCAGTGAATCGGGGACGGACTACGAGCAGTACGTC. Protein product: CASSESGTDYEQYV.